The 17 T cell receptor beta chains given below trace back to one sample, sequenced in a study of neurological immune-mediated disorders. TCRdb reprocessed the 5' RACE reads via MiXCR and lists one record per CDR3 protein. The data contain roughly 10,000 distinct CDR3 sequences, approximately 22% of them singletons. The sequenced sample was CD8+ T cells from blood. The receptor source for this set is a woman in her thirties or forties with multiple sclerosis.

This clonotype was detected ten times or more. This chain joins TRBV6-5 and TRBJ1-5; TRBD1 agrees at 8 bases. Germline assignment: CDR1 MNHEY and CDR2 SVGAGI. The V segment lost 5 bases and the J segment 5 bases; nucleotides outside the gene matches: 2. The CDR3 extends over 13 amino acids. CDR3 amino acids: CASSGTGDQPQHF. The CDR3 bases are TGTGCCAGCAGTGGGACAGGAGATCAGCCCCAGCATTTT.

V usage is TRBV5-6 and J usage is TRBJ2-1; D may be TRBD1 or TRBD2 (6 bases each). Germline V gene sequence: CDR1 SGHDT, CDR2 YYEEEE. The V and J ends lost 6 bases and 2 bases respectively, with 15 bases between them. This CDR3 is 15 amino acids long. In nucleotides, the CDR3 is TGTGCCAGCAACCGCAGGGGACTCGCCTACAATGAGCAGTTCTTC. It yields the protein CASNRRGLAYNEQFF.

This clonotype occurred many times. The chain is built from TRBV7-9 and TRBJ2-3, with a possible D match to TRBD2 (6 bases). CDR3 length: 16 amino acids. The V gene's germline CDR1 is SEHNR and CDR2 FQNEAQ (reference sequence). The V gene lost 2 bases and the J gene lost 0 bases, with 12 bases spanning the gap. In DNA form, the CDR3 reads TGTGCCAGCAGCTTAACTTTGCGGGGCAGCACAGATACGCAGTATTTT. This codes for CASSLTLRGSTDTQYF.

In its sample, this clonotype is medium-sized. The chain combines TRBV29-1 with TRBJ1-1; D not resolved. This CDR3 comprises 12 residues. The germline gives CDR1 SQVTM, CDR2 ANQGSEA. V shed 6 bases and J shed 6 bases, with 14 bases lying between them. In DNA form, the CDR3 reads TGCAGCGTGGCCCTGGAGAGCGCTGAAGCTTTCTTT. It specifies CSVALESAEAFF.

The chain uses TRBV10-3 and TRBJ2-3; TRBD2 is a possible D gene (7 bases). Germline CDR1 is ENHRY and CDR2 is SYGVKD. The CDR3 extends over 17 amino acids. The V gene lost 1 base and the J gene lost 4 bases, with 18 bases spanning the gap. In nucleotides, the CDR3 is TGTGCCATCAGTGAGTTAGGAGGGGGGGCCGACGCAGATACGCAGTATTTT. Protein product: CAISELGGGADADTQYF.

V usage is TRBV6-6 and J usage is TRBJ2-7; weak D call: TRBD1 (6 bases). The germline V and J ends were trimmed by 3 bases and 3 bases, with 15 bases remaining between them. The CDR3 runs 15 residues. CDR1 and CDR2 from the germline V gene are MNHNY and SVGAGI (reference sequence). CDR3: CASSYRSDSFYEQYF. The CDR3 DNA reads TGTGCCAGCAGTTATCGGTCGGACAGCTTCTACGAGCAGTACTTC.

This clonotype is deemed medium-sized. CDR3 in amino acids: CSVEAETGIYTF. The CDR3 bases are TGCAGCGTTGAGGCCGAGACAGGAATTTACACCTTC. The chain has TRBV29-1 and TRBJ1-2, with D maybe TRBD1 (6 bases). The CDR3 spans 12 residues. From germline, CDR1 is SQVTM and CDR2 ANQGSEA. The V and J ends lost 3 bases and 11 bases respectively, with 16 bases between them.

This clonotype was seen at least ten times. The genes are TRBV7-9 and TRBJ2-7; D unresolved. V dropped 6 bases and J dropped 5 bases, with 11 bases sitting between them. The V gene's germline CDR1 is SEHNR and CDR2 FQNEAQ (reference sequence). The CDR3 extends over 12 amino acids. CDR3 amino acids: CASSSSGNEQYF. CDR3 sequence (DNA): TGTGCCAGCAGTTCTAGTGGGAACGAGCAGTACTTC. The full variable domain, with the rest looked up from reference TRBV7-9 and TRBJ2-7, is DTGVSQNPRHKITKRGQNVTFRCDPISEHNRLYWYRQTLGQGPEFLTYFQNEAQLEKSRLLSDRFSAERPKGSFSTLEIQRTEQGDSAMYLCASSSSGNEQYFGPGTRLTVT.

Within the sample, this clonotype is medium-sized. V gene TRBV7-3 combines with J gene TRBJ2-1, with TRBD2 matching 8 bases. With V trimmed by 1 base and J by 4 bases, 9 bases remained unmatched. CDR1 is SGHTA, CDR2 FQGTGA, per germline. The CDR3 is made up of 17 amino acids. In nucleotides, the CDR3 is TGTGCCAGCAGCTTAAGCTCCAGACTAGCGACATACAATGAGCAGTTCTTC. Translating gives CASSLSSRLATYNEQFF.

This clonotype was counted ten times or more. The gene calls are TRBV7-3 and TRBJ2-1, with D perhaps TRBD1 or TRBD2 (5 bases each). Germline values: CDR1 SGHTA, CDR2 FQGTGA. The CDR3 has 16 residues. V dropped 5 bases and J dropped 6 bases, with 20 bases sitting between them. Here the CDR3 DNA reads TGTGCCAGCAGCCTCCTCCTCGGGGCTGACACCAATGAGCAGTTCTTC. It yields the protein CASSLLLGADTNEQFF.

This clonotype is deemed medium-sized. V is TRBV7-2 and J is TRBJ1-1; no reliable D call. The CDR3 consists of 14 residues. Trimming cost V 4 bases and J 1 base, with 10 bases left between them. Germline loops: CDR1 SGHTA, CDR2 FQGNSA. The CDR3 region has the DNA TGTGCCAGCAGCTATGTGGGGTCGAACACTGAAGCTTTCTTT. It yields the protein CASSYVGSNTEAFF. The complete variable domain, with remaining parts taken from reference TRBV7-2 and TRBJ1-1, reads GAGVSQSPSNKVTEKGKDVELRCDPISGHTALYWYRQSLGQGLEFLIYFQGNSAPDKSGLPSDRFSAERTGGSVSTLTIQRTQQEDSAVYLCASSYVGSNTEAFFGQGTRLTVV.

The chain couples TRBV3-1 to TRBJ1-5; D is uncertain. Germline CDR1 is LGHDT and CDR2 is YNNKEL (reference sequence). The CDR3 spans 14 residues. The V gene lost 0 bases and the J gene lost 7 bases, with 10 bases spanning the gap. CDR3 bases: TGTGCCAGCAGCCAAGATCCGATGTACCAGCCCCAGCATTTT. It specifies CASSQDPMYQPQHF.

This clonotype was seen many times. This chain uses TRBV9 with TRBJ1-1; TRBD1 might be the D (5 bases). V was pared by 2 bases and J by 3 bases, with 8 bases between. This CDR3 spans 13 amino acids. The germline gives CDR1 SGDLS, CDR2 YYNGEE. The CDR3 reads CASSVGGDTEAFF. The CDR3 nucleotides are TGTGCCAGCAGCGTGGGGGGGGACACTGAAGCTTTCTTT.

In this sample, this clonotype turned up many times. The chain uses TRBV20-1 and TRBJ2-6, with 7 bases fitting TRBD1. V lost 7 bases to trimming and J lost 0 bases; unmatched junction nucleotides: 9. Looked up from germline, CDR1 is DFQATT and CDR2 is SNEGSKA (reference sequence). This CDR3 spans 16 amino acids. The CDR3, as DNA: TGCAGTGTTACCGGGACAGCTTACTCTGGGGCCAACGTCCTGACTTTC. It specifies CSVTGTAYSGANVLTF.

This clonotype appeared a single time. This chain connects TRBV20-1 to TRBJ2-7, with D uncertain. Germline V gene lookup returns CDR1 DFQATT and CDR2 SNEGSKA (reference sequence). CDR3 size: 12 residues. Trimming removed 1 base from V and 5 bases from J, with 9 bases in between. The chain's CDR3 is CSARVSSHEQYF. CDR3 bases: TGCAGTGCTAGAGTTTCGTCCCACGAGCAGTACTTC.

This clonotype was counted at least ten times. The gene calls are TRBV9 and TRBJ1-5; D is ambiguous. V was clipped by 0 bases and J by 7 bases, with 5 bases between them. Germline values: CDR1 SGDLS, CDR2 YYNGEE. This CDR3 region has 12 residues. The CDR3 sequence: CASSVEGQPQHF. CDR3 sequence (DNA): TGTGCCAGCAGCGTAGAGGGACAGCCCCAGCATTTT.

This clonotype was detected many times. The genes are TRBV12-3 or TRBV12-4 and TRBJ1-1; D is unclear. The CDR3 sequence is 13 residues long. V gave up 3 bases and J gave up 7 bases, with 12 bases separating them. CDR3 loop: CASSFGPGIEAFF. CDR3 nucleotide sequence: TGTGCCAGCAGTTTTGGTCCGGGGATTGAAGCTTTCTTT.